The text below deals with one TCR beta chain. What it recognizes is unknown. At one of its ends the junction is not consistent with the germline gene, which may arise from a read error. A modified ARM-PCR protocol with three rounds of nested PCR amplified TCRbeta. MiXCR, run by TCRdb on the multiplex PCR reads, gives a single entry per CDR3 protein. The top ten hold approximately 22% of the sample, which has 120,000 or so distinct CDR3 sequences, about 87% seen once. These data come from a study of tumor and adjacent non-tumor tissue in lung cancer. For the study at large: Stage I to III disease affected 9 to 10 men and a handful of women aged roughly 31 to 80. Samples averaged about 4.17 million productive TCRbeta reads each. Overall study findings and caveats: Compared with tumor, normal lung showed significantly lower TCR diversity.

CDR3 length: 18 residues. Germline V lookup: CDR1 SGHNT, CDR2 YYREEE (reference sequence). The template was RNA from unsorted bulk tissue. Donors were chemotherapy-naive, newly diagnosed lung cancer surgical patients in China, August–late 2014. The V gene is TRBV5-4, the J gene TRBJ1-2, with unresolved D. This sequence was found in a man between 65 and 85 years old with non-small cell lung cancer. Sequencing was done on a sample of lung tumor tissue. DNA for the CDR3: TGTGCCAGCAGCTTGTATTTGGGAGGAGGCGAGGCTAACTATGCCTACACCTTC. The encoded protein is CASSLYLGGGEANYAYTF.